The text below deals with one T cell receptor (beta chain). The time point: after dendritic cell vaccination, including at tumor progression/relapse. Isocitrate dehydrogenase mutation was absent in all glioblastoma patients. PBMC sampling occurred before vaccination, two weeks after the third dose, and at progression. Germline V CDR1 and CDR2: ENHRY, SYGVKD. Trimming cost V 6 bases and J 8 bases, with 19 bases left between them. The CDR3 is 14 residues long. The sample originates from a study of glioma-infiltrating T cells after dendritic cell vaccination. For the study at large: Samples are from glioblastoma patients in Phase I and II dendritic cell vaccine trials.

Measured with immunoSEQ multiplex PCR; TCRdb has only the in-frame clones, and not every one. The repertoire holds approximately 48,000 clones, with about 88% as singletons. Sequencing used blood, obtained after dendritic cell vaccination. The receptor was isolated from a human donor with glioblastoma. This chain connects TRBV10-3 to TRBJ1-1, with D maybe TRBD1 (5 bases). CDR3: CAISDHGTPGEAFF. The DNA of the CDR3 is TGTGCCATCAGCGACCATGGGACTCCCGGAGAAGCTTTCTTT.